Below, 3 T cell receptor beta chains from the same sample are listed, as sequenced in a study of blood T cell repertoires in COVID-19. Profiling relied on immunoSEQ multiplex PCR, and the TCRdb table lists in-frame clones only, not all of them. The table lists about 250,000 clones, 86% of them singletons. The sequencing sample was made of peripheral blood. The source is a woman older than 75 with COVID-19, enrolled during active disease.

V gene TRBV19 combines with J gene TRBJ2-6, with 9 bases matching TRBD1. With 5 bases clipped from V and 4 bases from J, the junction kept 9 bases outside the gene matches. The CDR3 is made up of 17 amino acids. CDR1 and CDR2 from the germline V gene are LNHDA and SQIVND (reference sequence). The DNA of the CDR3 is TGTGCCAGTAGTTCCGGGACAGGGTACGGAGGGGCCAACGTCCTGACTTTC. Amino acids: CASSSGTGYGGANVLTF.

The chain combines TRBV20-1 with TRBJ1-1, with D tentatively TRBD1 (6 bases). The germline V gene encodes CDR1 DFQATT and CDR2 SNEGSKA (reference sequence). The CDR3 is 14 amino acids. V shed 3 bases and J shed 8 bases, with 19 bases lying between them. The CDR3 bases are TGCAGTGCTAGTTCGAGGGGGTCGGGAGGCGAAGCTTTCTTT. It yields the protein CSASSRGSGGEAFF.

The chain recombines TRBV19 with TRBJ2-4; 11 bases match TRBD1. There are 16 residues in the CDR3. CDR1 is LNHDA, CDR2 SQIVND, per germline (reference sequence). V trimming: 9 bases; J trimming: 0 bases; junction bases outside the gene matches: 7. The CDR3 bases are TGTGCCAGCAGAGGACAGGGGGCTCTAGCCAAAAACATTCAGTACTTC. Translated: CASRGQGALAKNIQYF. Drawing the rest from reference TRBV19 and TRBJ2-4, the complete variable domain is DGGITQSPKYLFRKEGQNVTLSCEQNLNHDAMYWYRQDPGQGLRLIYYSQIVNDFQKGDIAEGYSVSREKKESFPLTVTSAQKNPTAFYLCASRGQGALAKNIQYFGAGTRLSVL.